These 28 T cell receptor beta chains were all obtained from the same sample, sequenced in a study of T cell repertoires in cytomegalovirus infection. TCRdb itself ran the reads through MiXCR, one entry per CDR3 protein. The sample consists of 350,000 to 550,000 distinct CDR3 sequences, approximately 30% of them appearing once. The sample taken for sequencing was PBMCs. These receptors all stem from a human donor in good health (CMV status not recorded). Some clones in this sample may be carry-over from other donors' samples.

The rearrangement joins TRBV14 to TRBJ2-5, with 8 positions matching TRBD2. The CDR3 has 17 amino acids. Per germline, CDR1 SGHDN and CDR2 FVKESK. Unmatched junction bases numbered 8, after V lost 1 base and J lost 1 base. CDR3 nucleotides: TGTGCCAGCAGCCAAGTCGGCCTAGCGGGTATCCAAGAGACCCAGTACTTC. Amino acid sequence: CASSQVGLAGIQETQYF.

Notes on this clonotype: One end of the junction fails to match germline, which may point to a read error. The CDR3 region is CSSSQQGFHEQYF. CDR3 coding DNA: TGTTCCAGCAGCCAGCAGGGGTTCCACGAGCAGTACTTC. The chain couples TRBV4-2 to TRBJ2-7, with a possible D match to TRBD1 (6 bases). CDR3 length: 13 amino acids. The germline V gene encodes CDR1 LGHNA and CDR2 YNFKEQ.

V and J are TRBV7-9 and TRBJ2-4, with TRBD2 as a possible D gene (7 bases). V was shortened by 11 bases and J by 9 bases, with 20 bases between the two germline ends. This CDR3 is built from 13 residues. Germline loops: CDR1 SEHNR, CDR2 FQNEAQ (reference sequence). CDR3 DNA: TGTGCCCACAGCCCGGGGGGCTGGGCCATTCAGTACTTC. This codes for CAHSPGGWAIQYF.

There are a few counts of this clonotype. The chain is built from TRBV3-1 and TRBJ2-7; D is unresolved. The CDR3 runs to 13 residues. CDR1 is LGHDT, CDR2 YNNKEL, per germline (reference sequence). The V end was cut by 6 bases, the J end by 12 bases, with 21 bases between. The CDR3: CASSFSGRSPPYF. CDR3 DNA sequence: TGTGCCAGCAGTTTTTCAGGACGCAGCCCTCCGTACTTC.

In the case of this clonotype: At one end the junction does not follow the germline gene, possibly because of a read error. As DNA, the CDR3 is TGTGCCAGCATCTCGTCGGGACTAGCCTACGAGCATTACTTC. Its protein product is CASISSGLAYEHYF. The chain recombines TRBV7-8 with TRBJ2-7; TRBD2 aligns across 9 bases. CDR1 and CDR2 from the germline V gene are SGHVS and FQNEAQ. The CDR3 covers 14 residues.

This clonotype occurred a few times. V and J are TRBV5-6 and TRBJ2-2; D is unresolved. CDR3 length: 13 amino acids. The ends were cut back, 4 bases at V and 0 bases at J, with 4 bases in the middle. Germline-derived CDR1 and CDR2 are SGHDT and YYEEEE. For the CDR3, the DNA is TGTGCCAGCAGCGTTTCGAACACCGGGGAGCTGTTTTTT. Its protein is CASSVSNTGELFF. The whole variable domain, remainder taken from reference TRBV5-6 and TRBJ2-2, is DAGVTQSPTHLIKTRGQQVTLRCSPKSGHDTVSWYQQALGQGPQFIFQYYEEEERQRGNFPDRFSGHQFPNYSSELNVNALLLGDSALYLCASSVSNTGELFFGEGSRLTVL.

This clonotype was recorded many times. The V and J genes are TRBV6-1 and TRBJ1-6; no clear D gene. Germline CDR1 and CDR2: MNHNS and SASEGT. This CDR3 contains 15 residues. Trimming left V 0 bases short and J 15 bases short, with 18 bases between. The CDR3 DNA reads TGTGCCAGCAGTGAAGCCGGGAGGGTCATTCATTACCTCCACTTT. This codes for CASSEAGRVIHYLHF.

The V gene is TRBV6-1, the J gene TRBJ2-4; TRBD1 matches 8 bases. This CDR3 is 16 amino acids long. With V trimmed by 6 bases and J by 0 bases, 7 bases remained unmatched. Germline CDR1 reads MNHNS; CDR2 reads SASEGT. DNA of the CDR3: TGTGCCAGCAGGGACAGGGACATCATAGCCAAAAACATTCAGTACTTC. Its protein is CASRDRDIIAKNIQYF.

The V call is TRBV12-3 or TRBV12-4, the J call TRBJ1-3, with D possibly being TRBD1 (6 bases). CDR3 length: 14 residues. Trimming took 6 bases from V and 4 from J, leaving 13 bases between them. The CDR3 nucleotides are TGTGCCAGCAGCCGCGACAGGAAGGGAAACACCATATATTTT. It yields the protein CASSRDRKGNTIYF.

This clonotype was observed a few times. The rearrangement uses TRBV25-1 and TRBJ1-2; perhaps TRBD1 as D (5 bases). The germline gives CDR1 MGHDK, CDR2 SYGVNS. This CDR3 contains 14 residues. V dropped 5 bases and J dropped 5 bases, with 15 bases sitting between them. CDR3 in amino acids: CASSPWQGGYGYTF. The CDR3 bases are TGTGCCAGCAGTCCCTGGCAGGGAGGGTATGGCTACACCTTC.

This chain links TRBV27 with TRBJ2-7; D not certain. The CDR3 is 14 amino acids. Germline CDR1 MNHEY, CDR2 SMNVEV (reference sequence). V was cut by 2 bases and J by 6 bases, with 14 bases left in between. CDR3 sequence: CASSLVDPLGEQYF. The CDR3, as DNA: TGTGCCAGCAGTTTAGTGGACCCCTTGGGCGAGCAGTACTTC.

With regard to this clonotype: At one boundary the junction diverges from the germline segment, which might be a read error. J is TRBJ2-5 and V is TRBV6-6; D is perhaps TRBD1 (6 bases). This CDR3 spans 13 amino acids. Germline CDR1 and CDR2: MNHNY and SVGAGI (reference sequence). CDR3 sequence reads: CASRSDRPESQYF. Here the CDR3 DNA reads TGTGCCAGCAGATCGGACAGACCAGAGTCCCAGTACTTC.

This chain joins TRBV20-1 and TRBJ2-7, with D unclear. With 0 bases removed from V and 0 bases from J, the gap between germline ends came to 0 bases. Germline CDR1 DFQATT, CDR2 SNEGSKA (reference sequence). The length of the CDR3 is 11 residues. CDR3 coding DNA: TGCAGTGCTAGAGACTCCTACGAGCAGTACTTC. This translates into CSARDSYEQYF.

This sequence joins TRBV6-5 and TRBJ2-3; 9 bases match TRBD2. CDR1 is MNHEY, CDR2 SVGAGI, per germline. The junction had 7 bases not matched to a gene; V was cut back by 5 bases and J by 4 bases. The length of the CDR3 is 15 residues. This CDR3 is CASSDGRGGADTQYF. For the CDR3, the DNA is TGTGCCAGCAGTGACGGTCGCGGGGGGGCAGATACGCAGTATTTT.

This clonotype was detected a few times. The gene calls are TRBV18 and TRBJ1-2; a weak D match, TRBD1 (5 bases). V lost 3 bases, J lost 1 base, and 15 bases lay in between. The CDR3 has 16 amino acids. Germline assignment: CDR1 KGHSH and CDR2 LQKENI. The CDR3 nucleotides read TGTGCCAGCTCACCGACAAGGCAGGGAGTTAACTATGGCTACACCTTC. Translated, it gives CASSPTRQGVNYGYTF.

This chain joins TRBV20-1 and TRBJ2-5; D possibly corresponds to TRBD2 (6 bases). The germline V gene has CDR1 DFQATT and CDR2 SNEGSKA (reference sequence). This CDR3 spans 18 amino acids. V was pared by 0 bases and J by 1 base, with 21 bases between. This chain's CDR3 is CSARDVSGPLAPQETQYF. The CDR3 region has the DNA TGCAGTGCTAGAGATGTTTCCGGGCCACTAGCCCCCCAAGAGACCCAGTACTTC.

V and J are TRBV2 and TRBJ2-7; no reliable D call. In germline, CDR1 is SNHLY, CDR2 FYNNEI. V was clipped by 8 bases and J by 0 bases, with 14 bases between them. The CDR3 loop spans 14 amino acids. The CDR3 loop reads CASSRPPSSYEQYF. As DNA, the CDR3 is TGTGCCAGCTCCCGCCCCCCCAGCTCCTACGAGCAGTACTTC.

The gene calls are TRBV3-1 and TRBJ2-7, with D hard to call. The V end was cut by 1 base, the J end by 5 bases, with 6 bases between. The germline V gene encodes CDR1 LGHDT and CDR2 YNNKEL (reference sequence). The CDR3 loop spans 12 amino acids. This CDR3 reads CASSQVLNEQYF. In nucleotides, the CDR3 is TGTGCCAGCAGCCAAGTTCTCAACGAGCAGTACTTC.

Turning to this clonotype: It may be a read error: a sequence one base away is much more abundant. J is TRBJ2-2 and V is TRBV7-8; no clear D gene. CDR1 is SGHVS and CDR2 is FQNEAQ in the germline V gene. V was shortened by 5 bases and J by 3 bases, with 16 bases between the two germline ends. The CDR3 loop spans 16 amino acids. The CDR3, as DNA: TGTGCCAGCAGCCTCCGAGACGGGCGGTACACCGGGGAGCTGTTTTTT. This gives the protein CASSLRDGRYTGELFF.

The chain is built from TRBV15 and TRBJ2-1; TRBD1 matches at 7 bases. Germline CDR1 reads LNHNV; CDR2 reads YYDKDF (reference sequence). V lost 5 bases, J lost 14 bases, and 12 bases stayed unmatched. There are 13 residues in the CDR3. CDR3 loop: CATSEGQRLKKFF. The CDR3 coding sequence is TGTGCCACCAGCGAGGGACAGCGCCTAAAAAAGTTCTTC.

In its sample, this clonotype was seen a few times. The chain uses TRBV6-1 and TRBJ2-5; D gene unclear. CDR1 and CDR2 from the germline V gene are MNHNS and SASEGT. V lost 2 bases and J lost 2, with 9 bases in between. CDR3 length: 14 residues. CDR3 residues: CASSESRVQETQYF. The CDR3 DNA sequence: TGTGCCAGCAGTGAAAGTCGCGTTCAAGAGACCCAGTACTTC.

This clonotype was counted a few times. This sequence joins TRBV12-3 or TRBV12-4 and TRBJ2-3, with D tentatively TRBD2 (6 bases). This CDR3 is 15 amino acids long. V shed 4 bases and J shed 2 bases, with 13 bases lying between them. CDR3 sequence: CASSYIAEPTDTQYF. In DNA form, the CDR3 reads TGTGCCAGCAGTTACATAGCGGAACCCACAGATACGCAGTATTTT.

This chain's CDR3 is CSARILGLGAYEQYF. Here the CDR3 DNA reads TGCAGTGCCCGAATCCTAGGACTAGGAGCCTACGAGCAGTACTTC. The chain uses TRBV20-1 and TRBJ2-7; 7 bases match TRBD2. Germline values: CDR1 DFQATT, CDR2 SNEGSKA (reference sequence). With 6 bases clipped from V and 2 bases from J, the junction kept 13 bases outside the gene matches. The CDR3 covers 15 residues.

The V and J genes are TRBV14 and TRBJ2-1; 10 bases map to TRBD1. CDR3 length equals 15 residues. The junction had 5 bases not matched to a gene; V was cut back by 2 bases and J by 7 bases. CDR1 and CDR2 from the germline V gene are SGHDN and FVKESK. CDR3: CASSQKGTGENEQFF. As DNA, the CDR3 is TGTGCCAGCAGCCAAAAGGGGACAGGGGAGAATGAGCAGTTCTTC. Based on the CDR3 plus reference TRBV14 and TRBJ2-1, the full variable domain is EAGVTQFPSHSVIEKGQTVTLRCDPISGHDNLYWYRRVMGKEIKFLLHFVKESKQDESGMPNNRFLAERTGGTYSTLKVQPAELEDSGVYFCASSQKGTGENEQFFGPGTRLTVL.

The genes are TRBV19 and TRBJ2-3; D perhaps matches TRBD1 (6 bases). Between the trimmed V and J ends, which lost 5 bases and 3 bases, there was a span of 12 bases. Germline values: CDR1 LNHDA, CDR2 SQIVND (reference sequence). The CDR3 loop spans 14 amino acids. CDR3 DNA: TGTGCCAGTAGTTCTTACAGGGATACAGATACGCAGTATTTT. Translating gives CASSSYRDTDTQYF.

The chain joins TRBV7-2 to TRBJ1-5; possible D gene TRBD1, 5 bases. This CDR3 has 13 amino acids. Trimming pared 5 bases from V and 6 bases from J, leaving 11 bases between. The germline V gene has CDR1 SGHTA and CDR2 FQGNSA. The DNA of the CDR3 is TGTGCCAGCAGCCAGCGGGGCGCTCAGCCCCAGCATTTT. Protein sequence: CASSQRGAQPQHF.

This clonotype was seen only once. The gene calls are TRBV20-1 and TRBJ2-5, with a weak D call TRBD1 (6 bases). Trimming took 2 bases from V and 2 from J, leaving 18 bases between them. CDR1 and CDR2 (germline): DFQATT, SNEGSKA (reference sequence). This CDR3 contains 16 residues. The CDR3 region has the DNA TGCAGTGCTAGAACCGGACAGTTAATAAGGCAAGAGACCCAGTACTTC. Encoded protein: CSARTGQLIRQETQYF.

The genes are TRBV5-1 and TRBJ2-7; D is unclear. V shed 4 bases and J shed 6 bases, with 14 bases lying between them. Germline V lookup: CDR1 SGHRS, CDR2 YFSETQ. CDR3 size: 13 residues. The CDR3 loop is CASSPETFVEQYF. The CDR3 bases are TGCGCCAGCAGCCCAGAGACGTTTGTCGAGCAGTACTTC.